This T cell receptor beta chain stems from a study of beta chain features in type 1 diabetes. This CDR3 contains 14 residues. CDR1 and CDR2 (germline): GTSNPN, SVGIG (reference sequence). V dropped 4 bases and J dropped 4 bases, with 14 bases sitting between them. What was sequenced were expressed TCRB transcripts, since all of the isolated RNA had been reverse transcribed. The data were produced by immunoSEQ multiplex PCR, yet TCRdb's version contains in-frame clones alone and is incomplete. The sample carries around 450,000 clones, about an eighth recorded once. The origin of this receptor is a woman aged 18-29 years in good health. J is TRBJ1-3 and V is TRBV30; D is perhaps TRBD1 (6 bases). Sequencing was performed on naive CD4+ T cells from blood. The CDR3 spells CAWNTGLGGNTIYF. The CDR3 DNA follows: TGTGCCTGGAACACAGGGTTGGGGGGAAACACCATATATTTT.